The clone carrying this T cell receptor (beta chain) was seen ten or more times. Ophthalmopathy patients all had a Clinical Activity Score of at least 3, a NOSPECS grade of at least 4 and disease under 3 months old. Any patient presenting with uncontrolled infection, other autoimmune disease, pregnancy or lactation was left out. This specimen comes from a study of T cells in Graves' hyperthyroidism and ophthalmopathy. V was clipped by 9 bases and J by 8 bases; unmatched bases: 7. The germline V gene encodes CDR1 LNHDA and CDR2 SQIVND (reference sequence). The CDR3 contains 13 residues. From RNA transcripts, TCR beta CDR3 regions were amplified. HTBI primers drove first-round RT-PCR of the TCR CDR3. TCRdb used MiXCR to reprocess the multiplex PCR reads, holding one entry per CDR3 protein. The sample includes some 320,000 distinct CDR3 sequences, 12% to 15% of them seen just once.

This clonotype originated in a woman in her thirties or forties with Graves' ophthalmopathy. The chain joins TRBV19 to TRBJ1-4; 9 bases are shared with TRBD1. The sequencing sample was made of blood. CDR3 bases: TGTGCCAGCGGGACAGGGAGAATCGAAAAACTGTTTTTT. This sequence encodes CASGTGRIEKLFF.